The 13 T cell receptor beta chains given below trace back to one sample, sequenced in a study of T-cell reconstitution after alpha-beta-depleted transplantation in children. Preparation of the TCRbeta library involved a method that used unique molecular identifiers. MiXCR, applied by TCRdb to the PCR reads, yields one record per CDR3 protein. The sample consists of approximately 980,000 distinct CDR3 sequences, 25% to 35% of them appearing once. Specimen: PBMCs, mostly from graft donor cells, collected 360 days after TCRalphabeta/CD19-depleted stem cell transplant. The receptor source for this set is a boy less than two years old who had a stem cell transplant for SCID, so the T cells may come from the graft donor.

The table lists this clonotype with many counts. The V call is TRBV6-5, the J call TRBJ1-2, with unresolved D. Trimming cost V 6 bases and J 2 bases, with 10 bases left between them. CDR1 and CDR2 (germline): MNHEY, SVGAGI. The CDR3 has 13 amino acids. The chain's CDR3 is CASSQGRNYGYTF. Here the CDR3 DNA reads TGTGCCAGCAGCCAAGGACGAAACTATGGCTACACCTTC.

In the case of this clonotype: At one end the junction does not follow the germline gene, possibly because of a read error. The genes are TRBV20-1 and TRBJ2-5, with TRBD2 as a possible D gene (5 bases). The length of the CDR3 is 10 residues. Germline V lookup: CDR1 DFQATT, CDR2 SNEGSKA (reference sequence). The CDR3 spells CSATRTGVDF. The CDR3, as DNA: TGCAGTGCTACCCGGACTGGCGTCGACTTC.

There are a few counts of this clonotype. This chain uses TRBV6-5 with TRBJ2-5; 11 bases fit TRBD2. This CDR3 is 15 amino acids long. With 2 bases clipped from V and 5 bases from J, the junction kept 4 bases outside the gene matches. In germline, CDR1 is MNHEY, CDR2 SVGAGI. The CDR3 spells CASSYATSGGETQYF. In DNA form, the CDR3 reads TGTGCCAGCAGTTACGCTACTAGCGGGGGCGAGACCCAGTACTTC.

The gene calls are TRBV20-1 and TRBJ2-7; the match to TRBD2 covers 7 bases. After removal of 0 bases from V and 1 base from J, the junction contained 6 bases not matched to a gene. The CDR3 consists of 15 residues. Germline CDR1 DFQATT, CDR2 SNEGSKA (reference sequence). The DNA for the CDR3 is TGCAGTGCTAGAGATTCAACGGGGGGTTCCTACGAGCAGTACTTC. Encoded protein: CSARDSTGGSYEQYF.

This clonotype was picked up one time. V and J are TRBV2 and TRBJ2-7, with 11 bases aligning to TRBD1. Per germline, CDR1 SNHLY and CDR2 FYNNEI. The V and J ends lost 10 bases and 3 bases, in that order; junction bases with no gene match: 5. There are 13 residues in the CDR3. This CDR3 reads CAISGTGGYEQYF. DNA for the CDR3: TGTGCCATTTCCGGGACAGGGGGCTACGAGCAGTACTTC. Complete variable domain (other parts from reference TRBV2 and TRBJ2-7): EPEVTQTPSHQVTQMGQEVILRCVPISNHLYFYWYRQILGQKVEFLVSFYNNEISEKSEIFDDQFSVERPDGSNFTLKIRSTKLEDSAMYFCAISGTGGYEQYFGPGTRLTVT.

As DNA, the CDR3 is TGTGCCAGCAGCTGCCGAGGGTGGACGGACCCTGCCTACGAGCAGTACTTC. Translated: CASSCRGWTDPAYEQYF. V and J are TRBV7-2 and TRBJ2-7; D possibly corresponds to TRBD2 (5 bases). The CDR3 has 17 residues. The germline gives CDR1 SGHTA, CDR2 FQGNSA. Trimming pared 4 bases from V and 2 bases from J, leaving 21 bases between.

The V call is TRBV6-1, the J call TRBJ2-1; no clear D gene. Germline CDR1 and CDR2: MNHNS and SASEGT. CDR3 length equals 15 residues. V gave up 6 bases and J gave up 5 bases, with 17 bases separating them. This CDR3 reads CASSAPNTIHNEQFF. Here the CDR3 DNA reads TGTGCCAGCAGCGCCCCCAACACTATCCACAATGAGCAGTTCTTC.

This clonotype was detected a few times. The rearrangement links TRBV15 to TRBJ2-5; 9 bases map to TRBD2. The trim removed 3 bases at V and 5 bases at J, leaving 7 bases unmatched. Per germline, CDR1 LNHNV and CDR2 YYDKDF (reference sequence). The CDR3 runs to 15 residues. CDR3 loop: CATSSVAGAGETQYF. The CDR3 DNA reads TGTGCCACCAGCAGCGTAGCGGGGGCAGGGGAGACCCAGTACTTC.

The chain links TRBV20-1 to TRBJ2-5, with D perhaps TRBD2 (7 bases). V lost 3 bases, J lost 2 bases, and 13 bases lay in between. Germline loops: CDR1 DFQATT, CDR2 SNEGSKA (reference sequence). The CDR3 has 14 residues. The CDR3 region is CSASRRGPQETQYF. The CDR3 DNA follows: TGCAGTGCTAGTAGGCGGGGGCCTCAAGAGACCCAGTACTTC.

The V call is TRBV28, the J call TRBJ2-5; 7 nucleotides match TRBD1. The V segment lost 2 bases and the J segment 5 bases; nucleotides outside the gene matches: 8. CDR3 length: 15 residues. Looked up from germline, CDR1 is MDHEN and CDR2 is SYDVKM. CDR3 in amino acids: CASSLPGGSRETQYF. The DNA of the CDR3 is TGTGCCAGCAGTTTACCAGGGGGAAGTAGGGAGACCCAGTACTTC.

A remark on this clonotype: One end of the junction varies from germline; a read error may be responsible. The CDR3 DNA is TGTGCCATCAGTTTTAGGGGGGCTAGGAATGAGCAGTTCTTC. Protein sequence: CAISFRGARNEQFF. The rearrangement uses TRBV12-3 or TRBV12-4 and TRBJ2-1; TRBD1 or TRBD2 may be the D gene (6 bases each). This CDR3 has 14 residues.

This chain uses TRBV4-2 with TRBJ2-5; 9 bases line up with TRBD1. Trimming removed 1 base from V and 1 base from J; junction bases left unmatched: 1. The CDR3 length is 15 residues. The germline V gene has CDR1 LGHNA and CDR2 YNFKEQ. The CDR3 sequence: CASSQADRGQETQYF. The CDR3 DNA reads as TGTGCCAGCAGCCAAGCGGACAGGGGCCAAGAGACCCAGTACTTC.

In its sample, this clonotype was seen a few times. The gene calls are TRBV7-8 and TRBJ2-3, with D uncertain. V was clipped by 6 bases and J by 2 bases, with 12 bases between them. The length of the CDR3 is 14 residues. Germline CDR1 SGHVS, CDR2 FQNEAQ. Here the CDR3 reads CASRWLGSTDTQYF. CDR3 DNA sequence: TGTGCCAGCAGGTGGCTGGGGTCCACAGATACGCAGTATTTT. Supplemented by reference TRBV7-8 and TRBJ2-3, the full variable domain reads GAGVSQSPRYKVAKRGQDVALRCDPISGHVSLFWYQQALGQGPEFLTYFQNEAQLDKSGLPSDRFFAERPEGSVSTLKIQRTQQEDSAVYLCASRWLGSTDTQYFGPGTRLTVL.